This T cell receptor (beta chain) came from a study of shared clonotypes between healthy human individuals. Background on the study: Three CD4 naive, three CD4 memory, two CD8 naive and one CD8 memory plate were used per donor.

It was across several immunoSEQ plates that each subset's genomic DNA was evenly split. The assay was immunoSEQ multiplex PCR, and TCRdb's table has in-frame clones only and misses some. The data show some 800,000 clones, 92% seen once. A remark on this clone: Its cognate antigen is unknown.

V was trimmed by 0 bases and J by 10 bases, leaving 13 bases between them. Germline CDR1 and CDR2: SGHVS and FQNEAQ. The CDR3 is 14 amino acids. CD45RO-negative CD8 cells positively selected for CCR7 made up the naive population, which excluded terminally differentiated effector memory CD45RA+ cells. Overall study results and limits: Memory subsets had estimated richness that was generally smaller than that of naive subsets. Clonotypes that were shared across four donors made up around 5% of naive CD4 clonotypes.

This TCR derives from a young man in good health. The gene calls are TRBV7-8 and TRBJ2-1; no firm D call. The specimen was naive CD8+ T cells sorted from blood. Here the CDR3 reads CASSLAQLPEEQFF. The CDR3 DNA reads TGTGCCAGCAGCTTAGCGCAGCTCCCGGAGGAGCAGTTCTTC.